This T cell receptor beta chain was recovered during a study of circulating and synovial CD4+ cells in juvenile arthritis. Worth noting for this clone: Its antigen is unidentified.

The germline V gene has CDR1 SGHTA and CDR2 FQGNSA. Trimming took off 4 bases at V and 10 bases at J, with 18 bases between the two ends. This CDR3 is built from 14 residues. The study's findings and limits: Some such blood samples were as oligoclonal as synovium.

Sequencing was performed with immunoSEQ multiplex PCR; in TCRdb, only in-frame clones are kept and a portion is missing. Among about 33,000 clones listed, over 90% were seen once. The receptor's source is a human donor with juvenile idiopathic arthritis. The sample comprised CD4+ T cells from blood. The chain uses TRBV7-2 and TRBJ2-3; tentative D call: TRBD2 (5 bases). CDR3 residues: CASSSPLVGNAQYF. The DNA of the CDR3 is TGTGCCAGCAGCTCGCCGCTAGTCGGGAACGCGCAGTATTTT.